These T cell receptor beta chains were read from a single sample in a study of T cell responses to AZD1222 COVID-19 vaccine. Here immunoSEQ multiplex PCR was the method, and the copy in TCRdb shows in-frame clones only, minus some. The data contain about 130,000 clones, over 75% of them singletons. The material was peripheral blood, obtained on day 0 of AZD1222 vaccination. These receptors all come from an adult in good health. CDR3s include the opening cysteine and the closing phenylalanine or tryptophan. The D gene is left open where the match is weak. The size field is filled for only some rows; it gives once, few, many or a size class.

clone_size	d_call	v_call	j_call	cdr3_nt	cdr3_aa
many	-	TRBV9	TRBJ1-3	TGTGCCAGCAGCGTAGGTGGGACAACGTCAACCATATATTTT	CASSVGGTTSTIYF
-	-	TRBV19	TRBJ1-3	TGTGCCAGTAGTTCCCAGGAGGGTTATGGAAACACCATATATTTT	CASSSQEGYGNTIYF
-	-	TRBV18	TRBJ1-1	TGTGCCAGCTCACCACCGCAGGGTCGGAACACTGAAGCTTTCTTT	CASSPPQGRNTEAFF
-	-	TRBV19	TRBJ1-1	TGTGCTACCCATGCCCCCGGGTTCCCCTCGAGCACTGAAGCTTTCTTT	CATHAPGFPSSTEAFF
-	TRBD2	TRBV30	TRBJ2-1	TGTGCCTGGACCCCCGGGGGGGCTTCGGACAATGAGCAGTTCTTC	CAWTPGGASDNEQFF
-	TRBD2	TRBV5-6	TRBJ2-7	TGTGCCAGCAGCTTAGCTCTAGCGGGCGTCTACGAGCAGTACTTC	CASSLALAGVYEQYF
once	-	TRBV27	TRBJ2-7	TGTGCCAGCAGTTTAAGTCTATCCTACGGCTACGAGCAGTACTTC	CASSLSLSYGYEQYF
-	TRBD2	TRBV6-4	TRBJ2-1	TGTGCCAGCAGTCCCTTCGCCGGGGGGGGTTACAATGAGCAGTTCTTC	CASSPFAGGGYNEQFF
-	TRBD2	TRBV9	TRBJ2-2	TGTGCCAGCAGCCCCCGGGACTACAGAACCGGGGAGCTGTTTTTT	CASSPRDYRTGELFF
-	TRBD1	TRBV4-3	TRBJ2-1	TGCGCCAGCAGCCAAGATCGGAACACAGGGGGTTACTACAATGAGCAGTTCTTC	CASSQDRNTGGYYNEQFF